Listed below are T cell receptor beta chains from one sample, sequenced in a study of blood T cell repertoires in COVID-19. Profiled with immunoSEQ multiplex PCR; TCRdb holds only in-frame clones, not every one. Of 250,000 or so clones listed, 85% to 90% were seen once; the top ten hold 5.5% to 7.5%. The sequenced sample was peripheral blood. The receptors derive from a woman between 70 and 85 years old with active or convalescent COVID-19. Each CDR3 is given with its conserved first and last residue. D genes are given only for firm matches. Part of the rows lack a size; the others show once, few, many or a class for expanded clones.

>TRBJ2-7|.|.|TRBV9
TGTGCCAGCAGCGTAGGGGCTGTCGGCTCCTACGAGCAGTACTTC
CASSVGAVGSYEQYF
>TRBJ1-6|.|.|TRBV11-3
TGTGCCAGCAGCTTAGTTCCCTTTAATTCACCCCTCCACTTT
CASSLVPFNSPLHF
>TRBJ2-2|TRBD2|.|TRBV4-2
TGTGCCAGCAGCCAAGAGCCCCGACTAGCAACCGGGGAGCTGTTTTTT
CASSQEPRLATGELFF
>TRBJ2-3|TRBD1|.|TRBV28
TGTGCCGGCGGACAGGGAAGCACAGATACGCAGTATTTT
CAGGQGSTDTQYF
>TRBJ1-1|.|.|TRBV18
TGTGCCAGCTCACCTATGGAGGGCGGTACGAACACTGAAGCTTTCTTT
CASSPMEGGTNTEAFF
>TRBJ1-5|.|.|TRBV5-1
TGCGCCAGCAGCTTGGAAGGAGTCGGGAACCAGCCCCAGCATTTT
CASSLEGVGNQPQHF
>TRBJ1-5|.|.|TRBV11-2
TGTGCCAGCAGCCAGAACAATCAGCCCCAGCATTTT
CASSQNNQPQHF
>TRBJ2-7|TRBD1|.|TRBV19
TGTGCCAGTAGCGCCGGGACAGGGAGGTACGAGCAGTACTTC
CASSAGTGRYEQYF
>TRBJ2-2|.|once|TRBV24-1
TGTGCCACCAGTGATTTGGCGGACACTGACGGGGAGCTGTTTTTT
CATSDLADTDGELFF
>TRBJ1-4|.|.|TRBV15
TGTGCCACCAGCAGAGGGCAGGGTGAAAAACTGTTTTTT
CATSRGQGEKLFF
>TRBJ2-5|TRBD1|once|TRBV11-2
TGTGCCAGCAGCTCCCGGACAGGCTCGGTGGAGACCCAGTACTTC
CASSSRTGSVETQYF
>TRBJ1-3|.|.|TRBV10-3
TGTGCCATCACCCAAACAATACAGAGTCCCATATATTTT
CAITQTIQSPIYF
>TRBJ2-2|.|few|TRBV5-1
TGCGCCAGCAGCTTCGGCAGGGGCACGAACACCGGGGAGCTGTTTTTT
CASSFGRGTNTGELFF
>TRBJ1-4|.|.|TRBV7-2
TGTGCCAGCAGCTTCTACGGACACAGCGCAACTAATGAAAAACTGTTTTTT
CASSFYGHSATNEKLFF
>TRBJ2-2|.|.|TRBV11-1
TGTGCCAGCAGCTTAGCCCAACAGGCAGCCGGGGAGCTGTTTTTT
CASSLAQQAAGELFF
>TRBJ1-2|.|.|TRBV21-1
TGTGCCAGCAGCAAGCCCCGGGGATCCTTGATATATGGCTACACCTTC
CASSKPRGSLIYGYTF
>TRBJ1-2|.|.|TRBV12-3/TRBV12-4
TGTGCCAGCAGTCAGGCCCCTTCTGGCTACACCTTC
CASSQAPSGYTF
>TRBJ1-3|.|.|TRBV5-1
TGCGCCAGCAGTCACACTTCACCCGGGACTGGAAACACCATATATTTT
CASSHTSPGTGNTIYF
>TRBJ1-1|.|few|TRBV14
TGTGCCAGCAGCCAGGTCAGGGGAAGCACTGAAGCTTTCTTT
CASSQVRGSTEAFF
>TRBJ1-5|.|.|TRBV10-3
TGTGCCATCAGTGAGTCCGTCAATCAGCCCCAGCATTTT
CAISESVNQPQHF
>TRBJ1-3|.|.|TRBV5-1
TGCGCCAGCAGGACAGAATTCGCTGGAAACACCATATATTTT
CASRTEFAGNTIYF
>TRBJ1-5|.|.|TRBV6-5
TGTGCCAGCAAGGGGGACCCCAATCAGCCCCAGCATTTT
CASKGDPNQPQHF
>TRBJ2-1|.|.|TRBV7-7
TGTGCCAGTTCAAGCGGGCCCGCCATATACAATGAGCAGTTCTTC
CASSSGPAIYNEQFF
>TRBJ1-6|TRBD1|.|TRBV27
TGTGCCACCAGAGGGTCGGGACAGTATAATTCACCCCTCCACTTT
CATRGSGQYNSPLHF
>TRBJ1-1|.|.|TRBV10-2
TGCGCCACCGGCGCGGACAGCCTGCACCCCATGAACACTGAAGCTTTCTTT
CATGADSLHPMNTEAFF
>TRBJ1-2|TRBD1|.|TRBV3-1/TRBV3-2
TGTGCCAGCAGCCTTCGGGACAGGACATATGGCTACACCTTC
CASSLRDRTYGYTF
>TRBJ2-1|.|once|TRBV7-2
TGTGCCAGCAGCTCCGCGCCCCTAATTGCGGGCAATGAGCAGTTCTTC
CASSSAPLIAGNEQFF
>TRBJ1-5|TRBD1|.|TRBV19
TGTGCCAGTACCCCACAGGGGGTCGTTTATCAGCCCCAGCATTTT
CASTPQGVVYQPQHF
>TRBJ2-7|.|.|TRBV20-1
TGCAGTGCTAGGTCCAGGGGGGCGCAGTACTTC
CSARSRGAQYF
>TRBJ1-2|TRBD1|.|TRBV10-3
TGTGCCATCAGGGCTGCGGGACAGGACTATGGCTACACCTTC
CAIRAAGQDYGYTF
>TRBJ2-1|TRBD2|.|TRBV5-4
TGTGCCAGCAGCTTCGTGAGCGGGGGAGGTAATGAGCAGTTCTTC
CASSFVSGGGNEQFF
>TRBJ2-5|TRBD2|.|TRBV5-1
TGCGCCAGCATCCCTAGCGGGGGGGTGGAGACCCAGTACTTC
CASIPSGGVETQYF
>TRBJ1-2|.|.|TRBV19
TGTGCCAGTAGTAGAACAGGGTGGTATGGCTACACCTTC
CASSRTGWYGYTF
>TRBJ1-4|.|.|TRBV19
TGTGCCAGTAGTATCGGAGGTGTATCGAATGAAAAACTGTTTTTT
CASSIGGVSNEKLFF
>TRBJ1-5|TRBD1|.|TRBV18
TGTGCCAGCTCAACAGGGGCGAATCAGCCCCAGCATTTT
CASSTGANQPQHF
>TRBJ1-3|.|.|TRBV7-8
TGTGCCAGCAGCATACAGGTTTTCTCTGGAAACACCATATATTTT
CASSIQVFSGNTIYF
>TRBJ1-2|TRBD1|few|TRBV5-1
TGCGCCAGCAGCGTGGGACAGGGGAACTATGGCTACACCTTC
CASSVGQGNYGYTF
>TRBJ2-6|.|.|TRBV6-6
TGTGCCAGCAGTTCCCCCGGCTCTGGGGCCAACGTCCTGACTTTC
CASSSPGSGANVLTF
>TRBJ2-1|.|.|TRBV9
TGTGCCAGCAGCGCGGGTTTAGACGAGCAGTTCTTC
CASSAGLDEQFF
>TRBJ2-7|TRBD2|.|TRBV19
TGTGCCAGTAGTATAGCCCACCCCATTGGCGGGAGCTCCTACGAGCAGTACTTC
CASSIAHPIGGSSYEQYF
>TRBJ1-1|.|.|TRBV4-1
TGCGCCAGCAGCCTCGGCGGGCGGATGAACACTGAAGCTTTCTTT
CASSLGGRMNTEAFF
>TRBJ1-4|TRBD1|.|TRBV18
TGTGCCAGCTCACCACCGACGACAGGGCTGGGGGAACTGTTTTTT
CASSPPTTGLGELFF
>TRBJ1-2|.|few|TRBV6-2/TRBV6-3
TGTGCCAGCAGTTACTCTCAATGGGGGGATCTCGACTATGGCTACACCTTC
CASSYSQWGDLDYGYTF
>TRBJ1-1|.|.|TRBV5-4
TGTGCCAGCAGCCGGAGGGATCGAACTGAAGCTTTCTTT
CASSRRDRTEAFF
>TRBJ1-5|.|.|TRBV7-9
TGTGCCAGCAGCTTAGGGGCGTTCGTGCCCCAGCATTTT
CASSLGAFVPQHF
>TRBJ1-1|.|.|TRBV5-5
TGTGCCAGCAACTTCGGCTTGACAGGTCAGGGCACTGAAGCTTTCTTT
CASNFGLTGQGTEAFF
>TRBJ1-1|TRBD1|.|TRBV14
TGTGCCAGCAGCCAAGATAGGACAGGGATAGCTTTCTTT
CASSQDRTGIAFF
>TRBJ1-1|TRBD1|once|TRBV4-1
TGCGCCAGCAGCGCAACAGGGGGATCGAACACTGAAGCTTTCTTT
CASSATGGSNTEAFF
>TRBJ1-5|.|.|TRBV10-3
TGTGCCATCAGTGTAGACGGGGGAGGGCAGCCCCAGCATTTT
CAISVDGGGQPQHF
>TRBJ2-7|.|.|TRBV27
TGTGCCAGCAGTATTCCTAGCCAGGCAGGCTACGAGCAGTACTTC
CASSIPSQAGYEQYF
>TRBJ1-1|.|.|TRBV7-2
TGTGCCCTTGAGGGCATGAACACTGAAGCTTTCTTT
CALEGMNTEAFF
>TRBJ2-1|TRBD1|.|TRBV29-1
TGCAGCGCCAGGACAGGACCCTACAATGAGCAGTTCTTC
CSARTGPYNEQFF
>TRBJ1-4|.|.|TRBV27
TGTGCCAGCAGCCGGACAGCAACTAATGAAAAACTGTTTTTT
CASSRTATNEKLFF
>TRBJ1-3|TRBD1|.|TRBV23-1
TGCGCCAGCACTCGACAGGGTATCAACACCATATATTTT
CASTRQGINTIYF